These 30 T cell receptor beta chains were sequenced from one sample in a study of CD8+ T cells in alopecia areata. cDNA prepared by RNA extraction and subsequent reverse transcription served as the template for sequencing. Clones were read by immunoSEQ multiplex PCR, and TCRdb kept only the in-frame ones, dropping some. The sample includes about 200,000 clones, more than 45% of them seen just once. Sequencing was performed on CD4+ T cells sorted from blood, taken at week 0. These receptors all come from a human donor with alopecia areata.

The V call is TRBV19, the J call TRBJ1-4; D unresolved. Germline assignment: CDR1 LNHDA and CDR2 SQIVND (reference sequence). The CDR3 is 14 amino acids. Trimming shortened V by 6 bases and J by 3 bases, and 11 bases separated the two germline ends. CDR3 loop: CASSTVSSNEKLFF. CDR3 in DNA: TGTGCCAGTAGCACGGTTTCGTCTAATGAAAAACTGTTTTTT.

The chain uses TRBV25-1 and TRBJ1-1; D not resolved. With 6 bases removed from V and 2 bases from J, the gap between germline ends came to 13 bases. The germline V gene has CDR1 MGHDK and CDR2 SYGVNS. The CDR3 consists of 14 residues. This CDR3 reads CASSKGTPNTEAFF. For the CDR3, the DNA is TGTGCCAGCAGCAAAGGAACACCTAACACTGAAGCTTTCTTT.

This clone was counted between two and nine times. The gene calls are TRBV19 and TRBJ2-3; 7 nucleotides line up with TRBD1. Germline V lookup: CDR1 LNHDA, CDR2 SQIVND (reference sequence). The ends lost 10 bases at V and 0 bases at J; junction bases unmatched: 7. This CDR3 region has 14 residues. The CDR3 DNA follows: TGTGCCACCGCCCCGGGACAGAGCACAGATACGCAGTATTTT. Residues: CATAPGQSTDTQYF.

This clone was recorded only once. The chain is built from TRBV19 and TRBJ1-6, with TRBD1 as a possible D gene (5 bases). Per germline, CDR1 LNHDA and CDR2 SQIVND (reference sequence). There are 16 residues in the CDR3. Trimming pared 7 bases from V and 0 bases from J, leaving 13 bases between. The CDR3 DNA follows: TGTGCCAGTACCACGAGACAGAGCTCCTATAATTCACCCCTCCACTTT. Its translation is CASTTRQSSYNSPLHF.

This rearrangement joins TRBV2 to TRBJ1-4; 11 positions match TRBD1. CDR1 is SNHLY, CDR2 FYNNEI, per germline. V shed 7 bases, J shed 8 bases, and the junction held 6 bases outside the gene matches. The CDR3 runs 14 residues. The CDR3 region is CASMGTGGQEKLFF. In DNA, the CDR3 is TGTGCCAGCATGGGGACAGGGGGGCAGGAAAAACTGTTTTTT.

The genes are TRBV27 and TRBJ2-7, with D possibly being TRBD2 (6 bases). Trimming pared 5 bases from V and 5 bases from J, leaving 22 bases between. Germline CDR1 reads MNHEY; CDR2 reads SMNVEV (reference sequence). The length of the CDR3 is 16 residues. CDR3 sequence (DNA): TGTGCCAGCAGTCCCCTGGGGACGGGCCGGGGGAACGAGCAGTACTTC. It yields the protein CASSPLGTGRGNEQYF.

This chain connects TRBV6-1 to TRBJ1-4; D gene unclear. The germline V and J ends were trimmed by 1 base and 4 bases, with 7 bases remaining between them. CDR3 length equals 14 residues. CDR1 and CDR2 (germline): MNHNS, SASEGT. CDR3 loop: CASSEGSLNEKLFF. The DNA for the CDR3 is TGTGCCAGCAGTGAAGGTAGTCTTAATGAAAAACTGTTTTTT.

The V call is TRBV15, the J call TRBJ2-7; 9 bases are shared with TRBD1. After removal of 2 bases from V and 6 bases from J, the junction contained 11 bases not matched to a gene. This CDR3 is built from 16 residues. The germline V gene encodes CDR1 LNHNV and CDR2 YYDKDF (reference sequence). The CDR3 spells CATSRPMGQGFGEQYF. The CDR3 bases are TGTGCCACCAGCAGACCCATGGGACAGGGCTTCGGCGAGCAGTACTTC.

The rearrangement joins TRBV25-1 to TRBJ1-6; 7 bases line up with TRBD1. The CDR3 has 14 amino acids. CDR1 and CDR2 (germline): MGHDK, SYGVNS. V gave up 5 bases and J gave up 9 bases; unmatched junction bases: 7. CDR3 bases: TGTGCCAGCAGTCAACAGGGGTTGGGTTCACCCCTCCACTTT. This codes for CASSQQGLGSPLHF. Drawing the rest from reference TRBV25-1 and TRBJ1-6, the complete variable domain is EADIYQTPRYLVIGTGKKITLECSQTMGHDKMYWYQQDPGMELHLIHYSYGVNSTEKGDLSSESTVSRIRTEHFPLTLESARPSHTSQYLCASSQQGLGSPLHFGNGTRLTVT.

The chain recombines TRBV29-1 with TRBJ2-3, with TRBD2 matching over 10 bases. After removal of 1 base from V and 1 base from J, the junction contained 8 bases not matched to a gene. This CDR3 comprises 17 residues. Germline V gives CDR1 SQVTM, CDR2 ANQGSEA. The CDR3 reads CSVEGSGGAGGTDTQYF. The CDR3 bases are TGCAGCGTTGAAGGAAGCGGGGGGGCCGGAGGCACAGATACGCAGTATTTT.

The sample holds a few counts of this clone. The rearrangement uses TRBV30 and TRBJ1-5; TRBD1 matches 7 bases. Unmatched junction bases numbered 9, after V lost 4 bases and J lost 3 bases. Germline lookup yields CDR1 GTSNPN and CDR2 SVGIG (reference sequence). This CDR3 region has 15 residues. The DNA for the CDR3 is TGTGCCTGGAATCCTCCGGGACAGCTCAATCAGCCCCAGCATTTT. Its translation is CAWNPPGQLNQPQHF.

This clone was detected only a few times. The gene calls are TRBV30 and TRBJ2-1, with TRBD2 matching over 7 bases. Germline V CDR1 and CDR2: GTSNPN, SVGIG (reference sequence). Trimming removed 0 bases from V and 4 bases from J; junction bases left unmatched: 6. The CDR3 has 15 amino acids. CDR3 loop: CAWSVSSGPYNEQFF. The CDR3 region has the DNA TGTGCCTGGAGTGTATCTAGCGGCCCTTACAATGAGCAGTTCTTC. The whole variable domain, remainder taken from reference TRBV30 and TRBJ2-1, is SQTIHQWPATLVQPVGSPLSLECTVEGTSNPNLYWYRQAAGRGLQLLFYSVGIGQISSEVPQNLSASRPQDRQFILSSKKLLLSDSGFYLCAWSVSSGPYNEQFFGPGTRLTVL.

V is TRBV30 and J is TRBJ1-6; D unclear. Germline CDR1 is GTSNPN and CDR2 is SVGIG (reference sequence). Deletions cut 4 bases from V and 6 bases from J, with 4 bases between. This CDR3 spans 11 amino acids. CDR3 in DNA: TGTGCCTGGACACTTAATTCACCCCTCCACTTT. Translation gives CAWTLNSPLHF.

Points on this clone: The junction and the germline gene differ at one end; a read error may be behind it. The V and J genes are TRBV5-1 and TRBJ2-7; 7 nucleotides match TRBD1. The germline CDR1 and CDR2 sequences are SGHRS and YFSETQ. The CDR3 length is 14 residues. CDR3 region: CASTLDRLDYEQYF. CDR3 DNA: TGCGCCAGCACCTTGGACAGGCTAGACTACGAGCAGTACTTC.

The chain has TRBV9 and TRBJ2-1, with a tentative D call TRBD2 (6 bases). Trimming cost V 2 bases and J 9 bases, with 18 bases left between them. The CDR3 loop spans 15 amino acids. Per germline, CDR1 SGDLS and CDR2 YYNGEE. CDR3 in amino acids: CASSVPSVGSSEQFF. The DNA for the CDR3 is TGTGCCAGCAGCGTTCCTAGCGTTGGGTCGAGTGAGCAGTTCTTC.

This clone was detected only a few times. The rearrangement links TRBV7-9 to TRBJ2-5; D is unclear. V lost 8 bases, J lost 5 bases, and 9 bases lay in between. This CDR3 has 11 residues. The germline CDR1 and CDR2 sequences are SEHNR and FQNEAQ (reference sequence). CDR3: CASLLEETQYF. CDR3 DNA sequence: TGTGCCAGCCTCTTAGAGGAGACCCAGTACTTC.

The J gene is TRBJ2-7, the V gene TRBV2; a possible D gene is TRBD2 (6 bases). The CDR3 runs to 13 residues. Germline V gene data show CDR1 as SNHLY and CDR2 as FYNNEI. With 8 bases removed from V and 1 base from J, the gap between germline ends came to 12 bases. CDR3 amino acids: CASLAGRSYEQYF. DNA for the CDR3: TGTGCCAGCTTGGCGGGGCGATCCTACGAGCAGTACTTC.

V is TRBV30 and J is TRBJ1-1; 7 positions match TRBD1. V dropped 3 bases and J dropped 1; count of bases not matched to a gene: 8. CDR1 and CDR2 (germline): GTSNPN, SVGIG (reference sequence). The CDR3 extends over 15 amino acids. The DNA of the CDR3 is TGTGCCTGGAGGGGTGACAGGGCCCGGAACACTGAAGCTTTCTTT. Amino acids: CAWRGDRARNTEAFF. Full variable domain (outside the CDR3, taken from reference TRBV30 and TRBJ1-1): SQTIHQWPATLVQPVGSPLSLECTVEGTSNPNLYWYRQAAGRGLQLLFYSVGIGQISSEVPQNLSASRPQDRQFILSSKKLLLSDSGFYLCAWRGDRARNTEAFFGQGTRLTVV.

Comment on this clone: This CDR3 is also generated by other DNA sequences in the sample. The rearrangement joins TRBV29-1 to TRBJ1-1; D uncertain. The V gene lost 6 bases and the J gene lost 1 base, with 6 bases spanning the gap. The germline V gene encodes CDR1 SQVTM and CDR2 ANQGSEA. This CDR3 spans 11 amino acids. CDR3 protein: CSVGRNTEAFF. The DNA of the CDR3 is TGCAGCGTGGGGAGGAACACTGAAGCTTTCTTT.

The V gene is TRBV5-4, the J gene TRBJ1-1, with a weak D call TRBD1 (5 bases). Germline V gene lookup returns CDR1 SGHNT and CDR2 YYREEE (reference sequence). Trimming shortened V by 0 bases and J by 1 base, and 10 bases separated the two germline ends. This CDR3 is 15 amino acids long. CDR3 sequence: CASSLVGRANTEAFF. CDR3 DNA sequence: TGTGCCAGCAGCTTGGTGGGGCGAGCGAACACTGAAGCTTTCTTT.

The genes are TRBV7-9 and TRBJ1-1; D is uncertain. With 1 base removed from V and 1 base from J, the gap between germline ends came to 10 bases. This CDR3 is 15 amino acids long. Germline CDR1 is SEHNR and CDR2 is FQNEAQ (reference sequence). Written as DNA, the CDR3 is TGTGCCAGCAGCTTAGATCGGTGGACGAACACTGAAGCTTTCTTT. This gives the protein CASSLDRWTNTEAFF.

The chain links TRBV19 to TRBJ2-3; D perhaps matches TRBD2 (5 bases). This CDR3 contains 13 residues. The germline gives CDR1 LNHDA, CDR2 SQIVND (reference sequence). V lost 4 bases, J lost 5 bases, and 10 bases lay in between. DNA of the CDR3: TGTGCCAGTAGTACCACCGGGGAAGATACGCAGTATTTT. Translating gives CASSTTGEDTQYF. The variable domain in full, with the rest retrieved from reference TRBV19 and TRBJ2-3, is DGGITQSPKYLFRKEGQNVTLSCEQNLNHDAMYWYRQDPGQGLRLIYYSQIVNDFQKGDIAEGYSVSREKKESFPLTVTSAQKNPTAFYLCASSTTGEDTQYFGPGTRLTVL.

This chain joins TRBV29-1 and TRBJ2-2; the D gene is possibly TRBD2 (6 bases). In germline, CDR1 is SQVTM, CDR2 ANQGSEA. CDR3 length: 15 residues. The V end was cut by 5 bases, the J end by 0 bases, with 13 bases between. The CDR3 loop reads CSVLKAGANTGELFF. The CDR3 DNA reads TGCAGCGTTCTCAAAGCGGGCGCGAACACCGGGGAGCTGTTTTTT.

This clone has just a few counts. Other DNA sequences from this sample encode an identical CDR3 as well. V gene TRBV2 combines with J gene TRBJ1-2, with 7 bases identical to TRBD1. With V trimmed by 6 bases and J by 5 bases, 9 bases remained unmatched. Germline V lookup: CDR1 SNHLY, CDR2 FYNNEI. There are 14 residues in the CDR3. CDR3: CASSGAGTEYGYTF. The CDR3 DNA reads TGTGCCAGCAGCGGAGCCGGGACAGAATATGGCTACACCTTC.

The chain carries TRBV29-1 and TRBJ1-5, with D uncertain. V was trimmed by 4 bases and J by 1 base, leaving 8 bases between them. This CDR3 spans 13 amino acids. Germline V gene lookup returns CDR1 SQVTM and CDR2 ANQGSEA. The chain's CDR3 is CSVGPGSNQPQHF. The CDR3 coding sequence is TGCAGCGTTGGACCGGGAAGCAATCAGCCCCAGCATTTT.

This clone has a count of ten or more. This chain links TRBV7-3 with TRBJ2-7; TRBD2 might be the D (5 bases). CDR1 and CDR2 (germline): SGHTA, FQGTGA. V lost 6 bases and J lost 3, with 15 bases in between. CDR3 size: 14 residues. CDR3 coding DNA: TGTGCCAGCAGTTCCACCGGGGATTACTACGAGCAGTACTTC. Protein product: CASSSTGDYYEQYF.

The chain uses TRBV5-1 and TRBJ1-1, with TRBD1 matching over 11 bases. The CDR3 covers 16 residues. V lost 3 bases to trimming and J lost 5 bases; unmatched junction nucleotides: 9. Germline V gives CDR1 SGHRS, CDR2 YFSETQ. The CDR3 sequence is CASSSGQGASRTEAFF. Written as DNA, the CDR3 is TGCGCCAGCAGCTCCGGACAGGGGGCGTCAAGGACTGAAGCTTTCTTT.

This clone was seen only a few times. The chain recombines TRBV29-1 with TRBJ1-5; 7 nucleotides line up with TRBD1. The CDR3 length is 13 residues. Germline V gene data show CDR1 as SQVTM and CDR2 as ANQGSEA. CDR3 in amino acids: CRGGKPSNQPQHF. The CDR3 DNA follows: TGCAGAGGGGGCAAGCCTTCTAATCAGCCCCAGCATTTT.

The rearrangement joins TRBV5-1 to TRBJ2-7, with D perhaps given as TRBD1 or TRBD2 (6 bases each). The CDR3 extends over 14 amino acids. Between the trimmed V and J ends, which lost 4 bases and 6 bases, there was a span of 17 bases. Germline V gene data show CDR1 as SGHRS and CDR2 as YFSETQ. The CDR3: CASSPPGARPEQYF. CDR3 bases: TGCGCCAGCAGCCCTCCGGGGGCGCGGCCCGAGCAGTACTTC.

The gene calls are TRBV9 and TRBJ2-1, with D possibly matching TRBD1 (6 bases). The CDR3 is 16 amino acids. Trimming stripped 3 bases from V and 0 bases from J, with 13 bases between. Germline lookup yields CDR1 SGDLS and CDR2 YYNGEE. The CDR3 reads CASSEGEGSSYNEQFF. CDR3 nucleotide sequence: TGTGCCAGCAGCGAGGGGGAAGGGAGCTCCTACAATGAGCAGTTCTTC.